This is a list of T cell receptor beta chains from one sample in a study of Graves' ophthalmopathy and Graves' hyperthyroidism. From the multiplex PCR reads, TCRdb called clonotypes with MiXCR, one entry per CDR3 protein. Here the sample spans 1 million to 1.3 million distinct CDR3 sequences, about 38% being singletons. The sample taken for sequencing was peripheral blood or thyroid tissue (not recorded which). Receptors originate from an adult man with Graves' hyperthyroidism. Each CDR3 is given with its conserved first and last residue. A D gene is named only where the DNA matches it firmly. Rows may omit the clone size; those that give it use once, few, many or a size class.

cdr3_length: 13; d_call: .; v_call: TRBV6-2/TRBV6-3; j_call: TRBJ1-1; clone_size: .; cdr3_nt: TGTGCCAGCAAGGCAGGATTAAACACTGAAGCTTCCTTT; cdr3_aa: CASKAGLNTEASF
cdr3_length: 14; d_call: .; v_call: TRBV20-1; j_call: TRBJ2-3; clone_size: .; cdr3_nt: TGCAGTGCCCCTAGGCGGTTAGGGAGCAATGAGCAGTATTTT; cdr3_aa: CSAPRRLGSNEQYF
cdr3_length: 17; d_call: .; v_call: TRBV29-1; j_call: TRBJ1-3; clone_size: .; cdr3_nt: TGCAGCGTTGGGGTCCCAGCGGGAACGAGCTCTGGAAACACCATATATTTT; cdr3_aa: CSVGVPAGTSSGNTIYF
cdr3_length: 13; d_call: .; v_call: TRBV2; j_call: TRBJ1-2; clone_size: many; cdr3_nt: TGTGCCAGCAGTGAAGGTGCGTCCTATGGCTACACCTTC; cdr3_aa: CASSEGASYGYTF
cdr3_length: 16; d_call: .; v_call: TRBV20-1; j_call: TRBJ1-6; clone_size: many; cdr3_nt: TGCAGTGCTGGGTCCATAGTACGGGCGCATGATTCACCCCTCCACTTT; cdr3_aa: CSAGSIVRAHDSPLHF
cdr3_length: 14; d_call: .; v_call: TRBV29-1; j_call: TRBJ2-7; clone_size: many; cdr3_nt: TGCAGCGCCGTACAGTCGTCACCGCCCTACGAGCAGTACTTC; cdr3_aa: CSAVQSSPPYEQYF
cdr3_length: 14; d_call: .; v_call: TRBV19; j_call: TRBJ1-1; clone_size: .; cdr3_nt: TGTGCCAGTAGGATCGCAGGGGAGGTCGCTGAAGCTTTCTTT; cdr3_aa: CASRIAGEVAEAFF
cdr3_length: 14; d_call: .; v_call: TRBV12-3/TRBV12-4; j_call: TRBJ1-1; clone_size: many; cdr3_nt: TGTGCCAGTAGCCCAGGACGGCGGAACACTGAAGCTTTCTTT; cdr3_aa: CASSPGRRNTEAFF
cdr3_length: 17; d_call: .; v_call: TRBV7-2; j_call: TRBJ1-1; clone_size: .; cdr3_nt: TGTGCCAGCAGCTTAGCGCTCGGGCCTACCGGCGAGACTGAAGCTTTCTTT; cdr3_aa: CASSLALGPTGETEAFF
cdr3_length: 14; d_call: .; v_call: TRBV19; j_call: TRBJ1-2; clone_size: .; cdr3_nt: TGTGCCAGTAGTCCCATCGGGGGTTGGCATGACTACACCTTC; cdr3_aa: CASSPIGGWHDYTF
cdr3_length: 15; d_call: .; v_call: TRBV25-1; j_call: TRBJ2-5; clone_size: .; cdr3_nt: TGTGCCAGCAGTATATACAGGGAGGTACAAGAGACCCAGTACTTC; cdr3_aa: CASSIYREVQETQYF
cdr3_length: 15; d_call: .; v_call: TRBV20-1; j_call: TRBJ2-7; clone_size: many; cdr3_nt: TGCAGTGCTAGAGGGGCGCAGGGGCCTCCCTACGAGCAGTACTTC; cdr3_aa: CSARGAQGPPYEQYF
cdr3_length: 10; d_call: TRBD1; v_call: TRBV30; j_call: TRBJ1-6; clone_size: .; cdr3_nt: TGTGCCCAGGGGGGGACACCCCTCCACTTT; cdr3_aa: CAQGGTPLHF
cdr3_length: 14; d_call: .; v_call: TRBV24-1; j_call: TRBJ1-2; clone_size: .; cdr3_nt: TGTGCCACCAGTGAGCTGGGCGCAGTCTATGGCTACACCTTC; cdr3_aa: CATSELGAVYGYTF
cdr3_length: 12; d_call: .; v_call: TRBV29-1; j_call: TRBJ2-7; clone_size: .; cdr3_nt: TGCAGCGGGCAGGGGACATCCTACGAGCAGTACTTC; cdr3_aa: CSGQGTSYEQYF
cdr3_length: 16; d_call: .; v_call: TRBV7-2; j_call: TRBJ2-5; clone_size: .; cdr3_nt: TGTGCCAGCAGCCTTCAACAGAGGGGGGACGGAGAGACCCAGTACTTC; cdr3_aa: CASSLQQRGDGETQYF
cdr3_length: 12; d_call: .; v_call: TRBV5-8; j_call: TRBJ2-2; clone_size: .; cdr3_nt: TGTGCCAGCAGCTCTCAAGCCGGGGAGCTGTTTTTT; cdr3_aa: CASSSQAGELFF
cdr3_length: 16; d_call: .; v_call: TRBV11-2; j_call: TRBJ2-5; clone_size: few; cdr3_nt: TGTGCCAGCAGCCCAAAGACAGATACGCTCCAAGAGACCCAGTACTTC; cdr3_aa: CASSPKTDTLQETQYF
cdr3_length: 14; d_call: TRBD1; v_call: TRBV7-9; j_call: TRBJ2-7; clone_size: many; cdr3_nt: TGTGCCAGCAGCTGGGACAGGGGATTTTACGAGCAGTACTTC; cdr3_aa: CASSWDRGFYEQYF
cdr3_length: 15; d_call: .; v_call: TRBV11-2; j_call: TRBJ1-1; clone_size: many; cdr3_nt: TGTGCCAGCAGCTTGGGGCGAGGGGATCACACTGAAGCTTTCTTT; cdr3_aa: CASSLGRGDHTEAFF
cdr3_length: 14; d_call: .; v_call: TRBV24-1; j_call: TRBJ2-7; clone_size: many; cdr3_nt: TGTGCCACCAGTGGCCCTGGGCAGTCCTACGAGCAGTACTTC; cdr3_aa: CATSGPGQSYEQYF
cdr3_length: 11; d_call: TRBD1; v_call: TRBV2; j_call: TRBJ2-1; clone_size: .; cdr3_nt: TGTGCCAGCAGTTATCAGGGGGCCATGTTCTTC; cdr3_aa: CASSYQGAMFF
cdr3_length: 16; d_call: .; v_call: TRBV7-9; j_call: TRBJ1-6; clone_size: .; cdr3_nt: TGTGCCAGCAGCTCACCAGCGGGTGGGTACAGGCGTCCCCTCCACTTT; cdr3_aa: CASSSPAGGYRRPLHF
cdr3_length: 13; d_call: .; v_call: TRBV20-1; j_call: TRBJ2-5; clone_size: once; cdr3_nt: TGCAGTGCTCTCTCACAGAGGGGCGAGACCCAGTACTTC; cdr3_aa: CSALSQRGETQYF
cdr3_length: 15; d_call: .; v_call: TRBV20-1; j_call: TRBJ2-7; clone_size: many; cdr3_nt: TGCAGTGCTAGAGATATGAGTGGCAGACACTACGAGCAGTACTTC; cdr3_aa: CSARDMSGRHYEQYF
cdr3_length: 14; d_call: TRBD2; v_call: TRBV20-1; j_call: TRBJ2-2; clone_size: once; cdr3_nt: TGCAGTGCCACAACACTAGCGGGAGCCGGGGAGCTGTTTTTT; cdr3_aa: CSATTLAGAGELFF
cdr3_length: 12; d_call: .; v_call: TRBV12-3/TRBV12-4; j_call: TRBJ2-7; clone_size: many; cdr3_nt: TGTGCCAGCAGCCCCTTTGCCAGGGACCTCAGTTTC; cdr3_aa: CASSPFARDLSF
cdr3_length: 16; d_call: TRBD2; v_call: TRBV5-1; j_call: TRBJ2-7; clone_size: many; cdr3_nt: TGCGCCAGCAGGCCAGGACTAGCGGGAGTCTCCTACGAGCAGTACTTC; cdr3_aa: CASRPGLAGVSYEQYF
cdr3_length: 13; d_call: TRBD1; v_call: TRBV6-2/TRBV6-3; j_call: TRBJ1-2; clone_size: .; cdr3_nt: TGTGCCAGCAGAGAGACAGGGGAAGATGGCTACACCTTC; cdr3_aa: CASRETGEDGYTF
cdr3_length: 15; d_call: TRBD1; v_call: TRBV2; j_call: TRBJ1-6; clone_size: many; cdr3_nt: TGTGCCAGCGGAAAGACCGGGACAGTTACTTCACCCCTCCACTTT; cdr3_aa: CASGKTGTVTSPLHF
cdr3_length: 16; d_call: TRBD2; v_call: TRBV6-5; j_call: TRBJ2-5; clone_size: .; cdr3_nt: TGTGCCAGCAGTAGACTAGCGGGGGGGGACAGTGGGACCCAGTACTTC; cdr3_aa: CASSRLAGGDSGTQYF
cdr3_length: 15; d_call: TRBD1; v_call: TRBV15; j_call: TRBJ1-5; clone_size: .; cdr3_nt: TGTGCCACCAGCAGATCGACAGGGGGCAATCAGCCCCAGCATTTT; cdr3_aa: CATSRSTGGNQPQHF
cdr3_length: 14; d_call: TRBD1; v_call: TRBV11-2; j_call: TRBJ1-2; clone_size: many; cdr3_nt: TGTGCCAGCAGCCTTCAGGACAGGGCCGGCGGCTACACCTTC; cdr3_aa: CASSLQDRAGGYTF
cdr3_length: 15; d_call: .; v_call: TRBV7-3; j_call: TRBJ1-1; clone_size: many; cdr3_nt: TGTGCCAGCAGCTTCGGGAGTACTCGCAACACTGAAGCTTTCTTT; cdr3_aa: CASSFGSTRNTEAFF
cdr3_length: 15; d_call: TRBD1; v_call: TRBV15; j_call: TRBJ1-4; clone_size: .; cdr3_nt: TGTGCCACCAGCGACCTCAGGGGGCGACGTGAAAAACTGTTTTTT; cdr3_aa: CATSDLRGRREKLFF
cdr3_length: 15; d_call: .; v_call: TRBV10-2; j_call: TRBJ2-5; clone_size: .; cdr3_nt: TGCGCCAGCAGTGAGTCGGTAAAGAGGGAAGAGACCCAGTACTTC; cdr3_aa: CASSESVKREETQYF
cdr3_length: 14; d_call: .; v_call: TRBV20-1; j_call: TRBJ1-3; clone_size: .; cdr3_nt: TGCAGTGCTGCACAGGGTAGCTCTGGAAACACCATATATTTT; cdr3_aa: CSAAQGSSGNTIYF